The rows below give T cell receptor beta chains drawn from one sample of a study of TIL therapy for anti-PD-1-resistant metastatic lung cancer. TCRdb keeps only in-frame clones here, not all; method: immunoSEQ multiplex PCR. The data contain around 100,000 clones, about three fifths of them singletons. The sequenced sample was tumor tissue, obtained at baseline. All receptors come from a person aged 25 to 80 with non-small cell lung cancer. The CDR3 runs from the conserved cysteine through the conserved F or W. D genes are given only for firm matches. Rows give clone size only sometimes, using once, few, many, or a class for an expanded clone.

TGTGCCAGCTCACCAGGTCGAGATCAGCCCCAGCATTTT	CASSPGRDQPQHF	TRBJ1-5	.	.	TRBV18
TGCGCCAGCAGCTTGGCCTGGGGAGATACGCAGTATTTT	CASSLAWGDTQYF	TRBJ2-3	.	.	TRBV5-1
TGTGCCAGCACCAACGGTGGGGGGGATACGCAGTATTTT	CASTNGGGDTQYF	TRBJ2-3	.	.	TRBV7-3
TGCGCCAGCAGCTCCTCCCAGGGGTACGAGCAGTACTTC	CASSSSQGYEQYF	TRBJ2-7	.	.	TRBV5-1
TGTGCCAGCAGGCCCGGAAGAGTAGGCTATGGCTACACCTTC	CASRPGRVGYGYTF	TRBJ1-2	.	.	TRBV28
TGTGCCAGCAGTCCACTGTTTGGCGGCTACACCTTC	CASSPLFGGYTF	TRBJ1-2	.	.	TRBV6-2/TRBV6-3
TGTGCCAGCACCGATACTAGCGCAAACTACAATGAGCAGTTCTTC	CASTDTSANYNEQFF	TRBJ2-1	.	TRBD2	TRBV27
TGTGCCAGCACAGGGGGCACAGATACGCAGTATTTT	CASTGGTDTQYF	TRBJ2-3	.	.	TRBV7-9
TGTGCCAGCAGCGTAGCTTCGGGGGTTGATGAAAAACTGTTTTTT	CASSVASGVDEKLFF	TRBJ1-4	.	.	TRBV9
TGCAGCGGGATAGCGGACAGGAGCTCCTACGAGCAGTACTTC	CSGIADRSSYEQYF	TRBJ2-7	.	.	TRBV29-1
TGTGCCACCAGTTTAGCAGGGGCGACAGATACGCAGTATTTT	CATSLAGATDTQYF	TRBJ2-3	.	.	TRBV24-1
TGTGCCAGCAGCGTAGAATTTGGACAGCGATACAATGAGCAGTTCTTC	CASSVEFGQRYNEQFF	TRBJ2-1	.	.	TRBV9
TGTGCCAGCAGCTTAGAGGGCGCGAATCAGCCCCAGCATTTT	CASSLEGANQPQHF	TRBJ1-5	many	.	TRBV7-9
TGTGCCAGCAGCCCACCCGGGGCTTACTATGGCTACACCTTC	CASSPPGAYYGYTF	TRBJ1-2	.	.	TRBV9
TGTGCCAGTAGCGAGGAGGCAGGGAGAAATCAGCCCCAGCATTTT	CASSEEAGRNQPQHF	TRBJ1-5	.	.	TRBV19
TGTGCCAGCAGCCTTGCGTTCAGCGGGAGGAGCACCGGGGAGCTGTTTTTT	CASSLAFSGRSTGELFF	TRBJ2-2	.	TRBD2	TRBV7-2
TGTGCCAGCAGCCCCCAGCGGGAGACGGCAGAGACCCAGTACTTC	CASSPQRETAETQYF	TRBJ2-5	.	TRBD2	TRBV28
TGTGCCAGCAGTTACTTCTCGACTAGCGGGATGTACAATGAGCAGTTCTTC	CASSYFSTSGMYNEQFF	TRBJ2-1	.	TRBD2	TRBV6-2/TRBV6-3
TGTGCCAGCAGCCCCTTTAAGGGCACTGAAGCTTTCTTT	CASSPFKGTEAFF	TRBJ1-1	.	.	TRBV14
TGTGCCAGCAGTTATCCCCGCACCGACAGGGAGCAGTACTTC	CASSYPRTDREQYF	TRBJ2-7	.	.	TRBV6-2/TRBV6-3
TGTGCCAGCAGCGTAGTAGAAGCGGGGCGATCGAACACCGGGGAGCTGTTTTTT	CASSVVEAGRSNTGELFF	TRBJ2-2	.	TRBD2	TRBV9
TGTGCCAGCAGCCAAGGGGCAGGGGAAGGGATGAGTAATTCACCCCTCCACTTT	CASSQGAGEGMSNSPLHF	TRBJ1-6	once	.	TRBV3-1/TRBV3-2
TGCAGTGCAAGAGGGGACTACGAGCAGTACTTC	CSARGDYEQYF	TRBJ2-7	once	.	TRBV20-1
TGTGCCAGCAGCCAAGACCCACGGGCCGCCAATGAAAAACTGTTTTTT	CASSQDPRAANEKLFF	TRBJ1-4	.	.	TRBV3-1/TRBV3-2
TGTGCCAGCAGTGAAGGGAGCGACAGGGTGAACACTGAAGCTTTCTTT	CASSEGSDRVNTEAFF	TRBJ1-1	.	TRBD1	TRBV2
TGCGCCAGCAGCTTCCTAGCAGACACCGGGGAGCTGTTTTTT	CASSFLADTGELFF	TRBJ2-2	.	.	TRBV5-1
TGTGCCAGCAGTCCCCCCGGGCGGGGATCCTACAATGAGCAGTTCTTC	CASSPPGRGSYNEQFF	TRBJ2-1	.	.	TRBV11-2
TGTGCCAGCGGCCGGGACAGGGGTGGATCCGGGGAGCTGTTTTTT	CASGRDRGGSGELFF	TRBJ2-2	.	TRBD1	TRBV7-2